A single sample gave rise to the 17 T cell receptor beta chains below, sequenced in a study of T cells in Graves' hyperthyroidism and ophthalmopathy. Amplified TCR beta CDR3 regions derived from RNA transcripts. RT-PCR in the first round (using the HTBI primer set) targeted the TCR CDR3. MiXCR was run by TCRdb on the multiplex PCR reads, yielding one entry per CDR3 protein. This table holds around 50,000 distinct CDR3 sequences, less than 60% found once. The sequencing sample was made of blood. The source of these receptors is a woman aged 45-65 years with Graves' ophthalmopathy.

Note on this clonotype: A much larger clone lies a single base off, so this may be a read error. This chain links TRBV20-1 with TRBJ2-7; 10 bases line up with TRBD2. V shed 2 bases and J 10 bases; nucleotides not matched to a gene: 8. Germline CDR1 reads DFQATT; CDR2 reads SNEGSKA (reference sequence). This CDR3 is built from 13 residues. CDR3 nucleotides: TGCAGTGCTAGACTGGGACTAGCGACCCTTCAGTACTTC. It yields the protein CSARLGLATLQYF.

The chain combines TRBV7-9 with TRBJ2-7; D gene unclear. This CDR3 comprises 16 residues. Trimming cost V 5 bases and J 7 bases, with 24 bases left between them. From germline, CDR1 is SEHNR and CDR2 FQNEAQ (reference sequence). CDR3 sequence: CASSLGRRTSYKEQYF. DNA of the CDR3: TGTGCCAGCAGCCTGGGTCGGCGGACCTCCTACAAGGAGCAGTACTTC.

This clonotype was counted ten times or more. CDR3 amino acids: CSARPGYGQETQYF. CDR3 DNA sequence: TGCAGTGCTAGACCGGGGTACGGTCAAGAGACCCAGTACTTC. The V gene is TRBV20-1, the J gene TRBJ2-5, with D perhaps matching TRBD2 (5 bases). The CDR3 extends over 14 amino acids. Germline values: CDR1 DFQATT, CDR2 SNEGSKA (reference sequence). Trimming shortened V by 2 bases and J by 2 bases, and 12 bases separated the two germline ends.

This clonotype showed up just once. The gene calls are TRBV7-2 and TRBJ2-5, with TRBD2 as a possible D gene (6 bases). The germline CDR1 and CDR2 sequences are SGHTA and FQGNSA. The CDR3 has 16 amino acids. V shed 6 bases and J shed 2 bases, with 19 bases lying between them. This chain's CDR3 is CASSRLVGSNQETQYF. The DNA of the CDR3 is TGTGCCAGCAGTAGACTAGTCGGGAGTAATCAAGAGACCCAGTACTTC.

A note on this clonotype: A read error may produce the germline difference seen at one junction end. V and J are TRBV6-4 and TRBJ2-7; D gene unclear. The germline V gene encodes CDR1 MRHNA and CDR2 SNTAGT. The CDR3 is 8 residues long. The CDR3 region is CASSDGVF. In nucleotides, the CDR3 is TGTGCCAGCAGTGACGGGGTGTTC.

V usage is TRBV11-2 and J usage is TRBJ2-1; D possibly corresponds to TRBD2 (6 bases). Trimming stripped 3 bases from V and 7 bases from J, with 13 bases between. This CDR3 contains 14 residues. The germline V gene has CDR1 SGHAT and CDR2 FQNNGV. In DNA, the CDR3 is TGTGCCAGCAGCTTTCTACTAGCTAAAAATGAGCAGTTCTTC. It yields the protein CASSFLLAKNEQFF. Full variable domain (outside the CDR3, taken from reference TRBV11-2 and TRBJ2-1): EAGVAQSPRYKIIEKRQSVAFWCNPISGHATLYWYQQILGQGPKLLIQFQNNGVVDDSQLPKDRFSAERLKGVDSTLKIQPAKLEDSAVYLCASSFLLAKNEQFFGPGTRLTVL.

The table lists this clonotype with many counts. The genes are TRBV5-4 and TRBJ2-2; 8 bases line up with TRBD1. CDR3 length: 15 residues. Germline V gene data show CDR1 as SGHNT and CDR2 as YYREEE (reference sequence). V shed 2 bases and J 5 bases; nucleotides not matched to a gene: 5. The CDR3 reads CASSLGQGATGELFF. In nucleotides, the CDR3 is TGTGCCAGCAGCTTAGGGCAGGGGGCGACCGGGGAGCTGTTTTTT.

Relative to its sample, this clonotype is medium-sized. V is TRBV19 and J is TRBJ1-6; D call uncertain. The CDR3 sequence is 14 residues long. Germline V gene data show CDR1 as LNHDA and CDR2 as SQIVND (reference sequence). V lost 2 bases to trimming and J lost 3 bases, with 5 bases between them. The CDR3 nucleotides are TGTGCCAGTAGTATACACAGCTATAATTCACCCCTCCACTTT. Translated, it gives CASSIHSYNSPLHF. The variable domain in full, completed from reference TRBV19 and TRBJ1-6, reads DGGITQSPKYLFRKEGQNVTLSCEQNLNHDAMYWYRQDPGQGLRLIYYSQIVNDFQKGDIAEGYSVSREKKESFPLTVTSAQKNPTAFYLCASSIHSYNSPLHFGNGTRLTVT.

This clonotype was seen a handful of times. This could be a read error, since a much larger clone is one nucleotide away. In nucleotides, the CDR3 is TGTGCCAGCAGTGGGGCTAAATACGAGCAGTACTTC. Amino acid sequence: CASSGAKYEQYF. This sequence joins TRBV6-2 or TRBV6-3 and TRBJ2-7, with a tentative D call TRBD1 (5 bases). V gave up 5 bases and J gave up 4 bases, with 9 bases separating them. The germline CDR1 and CDR2 sequences are MNHEY and SVGEGT. The CDR3 has 12 amino acids.

A remark on this clonotype: A much larger clone differs from this one at a single base, so this may be a read error. V and J are TRBV5-1 and TRBJ2-5, with 7 bases fitting TRBD1. Per germline, CDR1 SGHRS and CDR2 YFSETQ. The CDR3 spans 15 residues. CDR3 bases: TGCGCCAGCAGCCAAACCCCCGGGACAGAAGAGATCCAGTACTTC. This sequence encodes CASSQTPGTEEIQYF. Variable domain in full (rest from reference TRBV5-1 and TRBJ2-5): KAGVTQTPRYLIKTRGQQVTLSCSPISGHRSVSWYQQTPGQGLQFLFEYFSETQRNKGNFPGRFSGRQFSNSRSEMNVSTLELGDSALYLCASSQTPGTEEIQYFGPGTRLLVL.

This clonotype showed up many times. The CDR3 coding sequence is TGTGCCAGTAGTATAGACCGAGGATACGAGCAGTACTTC. Translated, it gives CASSIDRGYEQYF. The chain combines TRBV19 with TRBJ2-7; D call uncertain. The CDR3 runs 13 residues. Germline assignment: CDR1 LNHDA and CDR2 SQIVND (reference sequence). V was pared by 0 bases and J by 4 bases, with 7 bases between. Drawing the rest from reference TRBV19 and TRBJ2-7, the complete variable domain is DGGITQSPKYLFRKEGQNVTLSCEQNLNHDAMYWYRQDPGQGLRLIYYSQIVNDFQKGDIAEGYSVSREKKESFPLTVTSAQKNPTAFYLCASSIDRGYEQYFGPGTRLTVT.

At least ten counts were recorded for this clonotype. J is TRBJ2-7 and V is TRBV20-1; D gene unclear. Germline V gives CDR1 DFQATT, CDR2 SNEGSKA (reference sequence). V gave up 2 bases and J gave up 1 base, with 9 bases separating them. The CDR3 totals 13 residues. CDR3 DNA sequence: TGCAGTGCTAGACACAGCCCGTCCTACGAGCAGTACTTC. Protein: CSARHSPSYEQYF.

Worth noting for this clonotype: The CDR3 end shows no conserved phenylalanine or tryptophan, and so a read error is likely. The chain recombines TRBV6-1 with TRBJ2-1; no clear D gene. The CDR3 contains 15 residues. Germline V gene lookup returns CDR1 MNHNS and CDR2 SASEGT. Trimming removed 3 bases at V and 0 bases at J, with 9 bases between. CDR3 loop: CASSEGTSSYNEQFV. In DNA form, the CDR3 reads TGTGCCAGCAGTGAGGGTACGAGCTCCTACAATGAGCAGTTCGTC.

As regards this clonotype: Lacking the conserved final phenylalanine or tryptophan, this CDR3 likely reflects a read error. CDR3 residues: CASSVGGAGATGYTS. CDR3 sequence (DNA): TGTGCCAGCAGCGTAGGAGGGGCAGGGGCTACTGGCTACACCTCC. V usage is TRBV9 and J usage is TRBJ1-2; perhaps TRBD1 as D (6 bases). This CDR3 is built from 15 residues. The germline V and J ends were trimmed by 0 bases and 7 bases, with 16 bases remaining between them. The germline gives CDR1 SGDLS, CDR2 YYNGEE.

This clonotype appeared many times. This rearrangement joins TRBV5-4 to TRBJ2-1; 7 bases align to TRBD2. The CDR3 is made up of 16 amino acids. J was trimmed by 2 bases and V by 0 bases; bases with no gene match: 5. From germline, CDR1 is SGHNT and CDR2 YYREEE (reference sequence). CDR3 in amino acids: CASSLALAAAYNEQFF. In DNA, the CDR3 is TGTGCCAGCAGCTTGGCGCTAGCGGCCGCCTACAATGAGCAGTTCTTC. Together with reference TRBV5-4 and TRBJ2-1, the CDR3 gives the full variable domain: ETGVTQSPTHLIKTRGQQVTLRCSSQSGHNTVSWYQQALGQGPQFIFQYYREEENGRGNFPPRFSGLQFPNYSSELNVNALELDDSALYLCASSLALAAAYNEQFFGPGTRLTVL.

The chain recombines TRBV7-2 with TRBJ2-5, with 12 positions matching TRBD2. Looked up from germline, CDR1 is SGHTA and CDR2 is FQGNSA. This CDR3 spans 15 amino acids. Trimming cost V 6 bases and J 4 bases; bases outside gene matches: 6. The CDR3 protein is CASRLTSGRIETQYF. The DNA of the CDR3 is TGTGCCAGCAGACTGACTAGCGGGAGAATAGAGACCCAGTACTTC.

At least ten counts were recorded for this clonotype. The chain links TRBV20-1 to TRBJ2-2; D gene ambiguous. The germline CDR1 and CDR2 sequences are DFQATT and SNEGSKA (reference sequence). V was cut by 0 bases and J by 0 bases, with 11 bases left in between. The CDR3 contains 16 residues. CDR3 in amino acids: CSARDRVKANTGELFF. In DNA, the CDR3 is TGCAGTGCTAGAGATCGAGTCAAAGCGAACACCGGGGAGCTGTTTTTT.